The rows below give T cell receptor beta chains drawn from one sample of a study of blood T cells in healthy people across ages. TCRdb reprocessed the 5' RACE reads via MiXCR and lists one record per CDR3 protein. The table includes around 1,800,000 distinct CDR3 sequences, about two fifths detected once. Sequenced sample: blood. These receptors all come from a human donor in good health. The CDR3 runs from the conserved cysteine through the conserved F or W. The D gene is left open where the match is weak. Size tells how often a clone was seen (once, few, many) or the class of an expanded clone, and some rows leave it out.

V	J	D	size	DNA	CDR3
TRBV29-1	TRBJ2-7	TRBD1	.	TGCAGCGTTCGAGGACAGGGGGCCTCCTACGAGCAGTACTTC	CSVRGQGASYEQYF
TRBV10-3	TRBJ2-5	.	.	TGTGCCATCGGGACTGAGTACCAAGAGACCCAGTACTTC	CAIGTEYQETQYF
TRBV20-1	TRBJ1-1	.	.	TGCAGTGCTTCCGCCGGGACGGTGAACACTGAAGCTTTCTTT	CSASAGTVNTEAFF
TRBV6-5	TRBJ2-7	.	few	TGTGCCAGCAGTTACGCAGGTGAGAACGAGCAGTACTTC	CASSYAGENEQYF
TRBV7-2	TRBJ2-7	TRBD2	.	TGTGCCAGCAGCTCGGGACTAGCGGGGGGGTTCGAGCAGTACTTC	CASSSGLAGGFEQYF
TRBV20-1	TRBJ2-1	.	.	TGCAGTGCTAGAGATTCGAACAGCGATAGCTCCTACAATGAGCAGTTCTTC	CSARDSNSDSSYNEQFF
TRBV6-5	TRBJ1-2	.	few	TGTGCCAGCATAAATCCCGGCTATGGCTACACCTTC	CASINPGYGYTF
TRBV11-1	TRBJ2-1	TRBD2	.	TGTGCCAGCAGCTTCTCCAGCGGGAATCGGTTCTTC	CASSFSSGNRFF
TRBV20-1	TRBJ2-3	TRBD2	.	TGCAGTGCTAGAAGTTCGGGAGGTTTGGGGGATACGCAGTATTTT	CSARSSGGLGDTQYF
TRBV5-5	TRBJ2-3	.	.	TGTGCCAGCAGCCAAGGGACCTACACAGATACGCAGTATTTT	CASSQGTYTDTQYF
TRBV7-2	TRBJ1-6	.	.	TGTGCCAGCAGCACTCGGAACAATTCACCCCTCCACTTT	CASSTRNNSPLHF
TRBV29-1	TRBJ2-1	.	few	TGCAGCGCCTGGTACAGTGAAAATGAGCAGTTCTTC	CSAWYSENEQFF
TRBV28	TRBJ1-6	TRBD1	.	TGTGCCGCGGCGACAGGGGACGCTTCACCCCTCCACTTT	CAAATGDASPLHF
TRBV7-9	TRBJ2-1	TRBD2	.	TGTGCCAGCAGCCCCCGACTAGCGGGGGGGGGCAAAAACTCCTACAATGAGCAGTTCTTC	CASSPRLAGGGKNSYNEQFF
TRBV12-3/TRBV12-4	TRBJ1-6	.	few	TGTGCCACCACAGGTTCGGATTCACCCCTCCACTTT	CATTGSDSPLHF
TRBV20-1	TRBJ1-2	.	.	TGCAGTGCTAGAGATTGGGACAACCCGGCTAACTATGGCTACACCTTC	CSARDWDNPANYGYTF
TRBV9	TRBJ2-7	TRBD1	.	TGTGCCAGCGGCGGTCCCGGGACAGCTTTCTACGAGCAGTACTTC	CASGGPGTAFYEQYF
TRBV7-2	TRBJ2-7	.	.	TGTGCCAGCAGCTTTAGAAGAGGGAACGAGCAGTACTTC	CASSFRRGNEQYF
TRBV28	TRBJ1-4	.	.	TGTGCCAGCCTATCCTGGGACGGATCAACTAATGAAAAACTGTTTTTT	CASLSWDGSTNEKLFF
TRBV7-9	TRBJ2-1	TRBD1	.	TGTGCCAGCAGCTCCAAATACAGATCTTCGGGGACAGGGTACAATGAGCAGTTCTTC	CASSSKYRSSGTGYNEQFF
TRBV7-9	TRBJ2-7	TRBD1	.	TGTGCCAGCAACCTGGGACAGGAGACCTACGAGCAGTACTTC	CASNLGQETYEQYF
TRBV3-1	TRBJ2-1	.	.	TGTGCCAGCAGCCAAGTCGGGGCGGGGGCGAATCCCTACAATGAGCAGTTCTTC	CASSQVGAGANPYNEQFF
TRBV6-5	TRBJ2-3	.	.	TGTGCCAGCAGTTACCGGTGGGGGAAGATCACAGATACGCAGTATTTT	CASSYRWGKITDTQYF
TRBV20-1	TRBJ2-3	TRBD2	few	TGCAGTGCTAGAGACGGAGGGCGGGGGGGCGGCACAGATACGCAGTATTTT	CSARDGGRGGGTDTQYF
TRBV6-5	TRBJ1-5	.	.	TGTGCCAGCAGTCCGGACAGACTACAGCCCCAGCATTTT	CASSPDRLQPQHF
TRBV27	TRBJ1-2	.	few	TGTGCCAGCAGAGACAGGTTTTATGGCTACACCTTC	CASRDRFYGYTF
TRBV4-3	TRBJ2-4	.	many	TGCGCCAGCAGCCAAGATCCTGGCCCAAACATTCAGTACTTC	CASSQDPGPNIQYF
TRBV27	TRBJ1-1	TRBD1	.	TGTGCCAGCAGTCAAGGGACAGCCAACAGCCCTGAAGCTTTCTTT	CASSQGTANSPEAFF
TRBV9	TRBJ1-3	TRBD1	.	TGTGCCAGCAGCGGACGACAGGGAAGGAGAAACACCATATATTTT	CASSGRQGRRNTIYF
TRBV15	TRBJ2-7	.	.	TGTGCCACCAGCAGAGATCGAACGAGGGACGAGCAGTACTTC	CATSRDRTRDEQYF
TRBV5-5	TRBJ2-3	.	few	TGTGCCAGCAGCCTGGACGGTCTACCCACAGATACGCAGTATTTT	CASSLDGLPTDTQYF